These 2 T cell receptor beta chains were sequenced from one sample in a study of T-cell reconstitution after alpha-beta-depleted transplantation in children (dated by TCRdb to about 2016). Library construction relied on PCR. Sequencing was carried out with an Illumina HiSeq 2500. TCR libraries were prepared with molecular barcoding, using unique molecular identifiers to normalize TCRbeta repertoire quantification. The public reads were quality trimmed at Q25 with fastp and then assembled into clones with MiXCR by TCRdb, keeping productive beta chains. Every entry covers one CDR3 protein and lists the most common genes and DNA from its rows. Within this sample are around 94,000 distinct CDR3 sequences, with less than 6% of them counted one time only. Jointly, the top ten make up 5.5% to 6.5% of the sample. In light of the paper, this sample's time point label describes: day 60 (about 2 months) after transplantation. The sample's treatment or condition label is to be understood as: allogeneic hematopoietic cell transplantation with graft depleted of TCRalphabeta T cells and CD19 B cells.

The sequencing here drew on PBMCs, mostly from graft donor cells, taken 60 days after TCRalphabeta/CD19-depleted stem cell transplant. The receptors here all came from a female patient aged 2-9 years who had a stem cell transplant for Fanconi anemia, so the T cells may come from the graft donor.

This clonotype was seen a handful of times. V is TRBV30 and J is TRBJ2-7; 7 bases fit TRBD1. CDR1 is GTSNPN and CDR2 is SVGIG in the germline V gene (reference sequence). V was pared by 5 bases and J by 3 bases, with 10 bases of the junction left unmatched. The CDR3 has 14 amino acids. CDR3 protein: CAWSPGTEIYEQYF. CDR3 DNA sequence: TGTGCCTGGTCCCCCGGGACAGAAATCTACGAGCAGTACTTC.

This clonotype was observed many times. The genes are TRBV19 and TRBJ2-1, with TRBD2 matching 9 bases. V lost 2 bases and J lost 6; bases outside the gene matches: 5. This CDR3 is 15 amino acids long. The germline gives CDR1 LNHDA, CDR2 SQIVND (reference sequence). The CDR3 protein is CASSIPGLAVNEQFF. The DNA for the CDR3 is TGTGCCAGTAGTATACCGGGACTAGCTGTCAATGAGCAGTTCTTC.